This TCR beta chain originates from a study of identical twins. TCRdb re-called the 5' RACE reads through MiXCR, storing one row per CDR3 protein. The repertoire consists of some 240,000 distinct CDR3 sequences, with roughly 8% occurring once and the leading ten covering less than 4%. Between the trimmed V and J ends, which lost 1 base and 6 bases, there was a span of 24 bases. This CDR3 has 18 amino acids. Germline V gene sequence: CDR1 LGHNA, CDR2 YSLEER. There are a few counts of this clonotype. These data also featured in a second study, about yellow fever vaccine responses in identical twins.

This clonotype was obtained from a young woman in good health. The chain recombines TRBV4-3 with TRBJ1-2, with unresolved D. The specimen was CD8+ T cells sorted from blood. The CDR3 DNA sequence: TGCGCCAGCAGCCAAGCATCAGGTGTCACCGGTAGACTAAATGGCTACACCTTC. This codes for CASSQASGVTGRLNGYTF.